Below are 16 T cell receptor beta chains sequenced from a single sample in a study of OX40 agonist ivuxolimab in advanced cancers. Generated by immunoSEQ multiplex PCR, the TCRdb table keeps only in-frame clones and is missing some. The sample has about 68,000 clones; about 90% are singletons. Sequences were derived from CD4+ or CD8+ T cells sorted from blood, sampled in a trial of the OX40 agonist ivuxolimab. These receptors originate from an adult with an advanced solid tumor such as melanoma, head and neck, liver or kidney cancer.

This clone was observed a handful of times. This chain uses TRBV28 with TRBJ1-2; no clear D gene. With 3 bases removed from V and 4 bases from J, the gap between germline ends came to 15 bases. The CDR3 loop spans 15 amino acids. The germline CDR1 and CDR2 sequences are MDHEN and SYDVKM. CDR3 sequence: CASSLGSDAAYGYTF. As DNA, the CDR3 is TGTGCCAGCAGTTTGGGTTCGGACGCGGCCTATGGCTACACCTTC.

The V call is TRBV7-8, the J call TRBJ2-2; 7 positions match TRBD1. V lost 2 bases and J lost 0; bases outside the gene matches: 6. This CDR3 region has 17 residues. Germline CDR1 SGHVS, CDR2 FQNEAQ. The CDR3 DNA reads TGTGCCAGCAGCTTAAGGACAGGTGTAGCGAACACCGGGGAGCTGTTTTTT. This codes for CASSLRTGVANTGELFF.

The genes are TRBV27 and TRBJ2-2, with 8 bases fitting TRBD2. This CDR3 is 15 amino acids long. The V segment lost 9 bases and the J segment 7 bases; nucleotides outside the gene matches: 13. Germline CDR1 and CDR2: MNHEY and SMNVEV (reference sequence). The CDR3 sequence: CASTLGREVGGELFF. As DNA, the CDR3 is TGTGCCAGTACCCTAGGGCGGGAGGTTGGCGGGGAGCTGTTTTTT.

The V call is TRBV15, the J call TRBJ1-1; 8 positions agree with TRBD1. This CDR3 comprises 17 residues. Per germline, CDR1 LNHNV and CDR2 YYDKDF (reference sequence). Germline trimming cut 0 bases from V and 0 bases from J; bases unmatched to any gene: 6. The CDR3 loop is CATSRDRTGSVNTEAFF. Written as DNA, the CDR3 is TGTGCCACCAGCAGAGATCGGACAGGGTCTGTGAACACTGAAGCTTTCTTT.

The chain couples TRBV28 to TRBJ2-7; tentative D call: TRBD1 (6 bases). This CDR3 comprises 14 residues. CDR1 and CDR2 (germline): MDHEN, SYDVKM. Trimming took 6 bases from V and 7 from J, leaving 19 bases between them. The CDR3 loop reads CASSYDRILREQYF. DNA of the CDR3: TGTGCCAGCAGCTATGACAGGATCCTACGAGAGCAGTACTTC.

The gene calls are TRBV5-6 and TRBJ2-7, with D possibly matching TRBD2 (6 bases). This CDR3 has 14 amino acids. The V gene's germline CDR1 is SGHDT and CDR2 YYEEEE. Between the trimmed V and J ends, which lost 3 bases and 1 base, there was a span of 11 bases. The CDR3 here is CASSWVGRSYEQYF. CDR3 in DNA: TGTGCCAGCAGCTGGGTAGGGAGGTCCTACGAGCAGTACTTC.

The rearrangement uses TRBV30 and TRBJ2-7; 8 nucleotides line up with TRBD2. The CDR3 runs 15 residues. With 1 base clipped from V and 7 bases from J, the junction kept 12 bases outside the gene matches. Germline CDR1 is GTSNPN and CDR2 is SVGIG (reference sequence). The CDR3 coding sequence is TGTGCCTGGAGTGGGGGGGCGGGAGGAATACGAGAGCAGTACTTC. Its translation: CAWSGGAGGIREQYF.

The CDR3 sequence: CASSVGEETQYF. CDR3 in DNA: TGTGCCAGCAGCGTCGGGGAAGAGACCCAGTACTTC. J is TRBJ2-5 and V is TRBV9, with a tentative D call TRBD2 (5 bases). The CDR3 runs to 12 residues. Looked up from germline, CDR1 is SGDLS and CDR2 is YYNGEE. V lost 2 bases to trimming and J lost 3 bases, with 5 bases between them.

The V gene is TRBV9, the J gene TRBJ1-2; 9 nucleotides line up with TRBD1. Unmatched junction bases numbered 6, after V lost 3 bases and J lost 6 bases. Germline loops: CDR1 SGDLS, CDR2 YYNGEE. CDR3 length equals 14 residues. The CDR3 here is CASSATGQGNGYTF. CDR3 in DNA: TGTGCCAGCAGCGCCACGGGACAGGGCAATGGCTACACCTTC.

The rearrangement uses TRBV2 and TRBJ2-7; D possibly matches TRBD1 or TRBD2 (5 bases each). From germline, CDR1 is SNHLY and CDR2 FYNNEI. Trimming cost V 7 bases and J 6 bases, with 19 bases left between them. This CDR3 has 14 amino acids. The CDR3 loop is CASTPRNNGGEQYF. In nucleotides, the CDR3 is TGTGCCAGCACTCCCCGGAACAATGGGGGCGAGCAGTACTTC.

This clone was seen just once. The chain has TRBV10-3 and TRBJ2-2; TRBD1 aligns across 9 bases. V lost 10 bases, J lost 3 bases, and 3 bases stayed unmatched. Germline loops: CDR1 ENHRY, CDR2 SYGVKD. CDR3 length: 13 amino acids. CDR3 region: CASDRGDTGELFF. Here the CDR3 DNA reads TGTGCCAGCGACAGGGGGGACACCGGGGAGCTGTTTTTT.

The chain couples TRBV6-1 to TRBJ1-3, with D maybe TRBD1 (5 bases). The germline gives CDR1 MNHNS, CDR2 SASEGT. Trimming left V 4 bases short and J 0 bases short, with 10 bases between. The CDR3 sequence is 15 residues long. CDR3 sequence (DNA): TGTGCCAGCAGTGTTGACAGCTTCTCTGGAAACACCATATATTTT. It encodes CASSVDSFSGNTIYF.

V usage is TRBV7-9 and J usage is TRBJ2-7; 7 bases are shared with TRBD1. CDR1 and CDR2 from the germline V gene are SEHNR and FQNEAQ (reference sequence). This CDR3 contains 13 residues. V dropped 7 bases and J dropped 5; count of bases not matched to a gene: 8. The CDR3, as DNA: TGTGCCAGCACCAAGACAGGGCCCAACGAGCAGTACTTC. This sequence encodes CASTKTGPNEQYF.

The J gene is TRBJ1-4, the V gene TRBV2, with 11 positions matching TRBD1. The V and J ends lost 5 bases and 1 base, in that order; junction bases with no gene match: 6. Germline V gene data show CDR1 as SNHLY and CDR2 as FYNNEI. The length of the CDR3 is 17 residues. Written as DNA, the CDR3 is TGTGCCAGCAGTCCTTGGACAGGGGGCAAAACTAATGAAAAACTGTTTTTT. Its protein is CASSPWTGGKTNEKLFF.

The gene calls are TRBV6-5 and TRBJ2-7, with D uncertain. Trimming shortened V by 4 bases and J by 5 bases, and 21 bases separated the two germline ends. CDR3 length: 16 amino acids. CDR1 and CDR2 (germline): MNHEY, SVGAGI. The DNA for the CDR3 is TGTGCCAGCAGTTCCGACGAGAAGGTCCCTGGGGACGAGCAGTACTTC. Its protein product is CASSSDEKVPGDEQYF.

This chain uses TRBV28 with TRBJ1-4, with TRBD1 as a possible D gene (6 bases). Looked up from germline, CDR1 is MDHEN and CDR2 is SYDVKM. This CDR3 contains 14 residues. The V gene lost 2 bases and the J gene lost 7 bases, with 11 bases spanning the gap. The CDR3 DNA sequence: TGTGCCAGCAGTTTACAGGGGAGGTTTGAAAAACTGTTTTTT. Its protein product is CASSLQGRFEKLFF.